This TCR beta chain was found in a study of T-cell reconstitution after alpha-beta-depleted transplantation in children. V gave up 0 bases and J gave up 7 bases, with 8 bases separating them. This CDR3 comprises 13 residues. Germline V gives CDR1 SGDLS, CDR2 YYNGEE. TCRbeta library construction was performed incorporating unique molecular identifiers. MiXCR, applied by TCRdb to the PCR reads, yields one record per CDR3 protein. The sample records 450,000 to 600,000 distinct CDR3 sequences, about a sixth being singletons. The clonotype comes from a human donor who donated a stem cell graft to a child with acute lymphoblastic leukemia. This material consisted of PBMCs from the stem cell graft donor, taken from the stem cell graft. This sequence joins TRBV9 and TRBJ2-1; D could derive from TRBD1 or TRBD2 (6 bases each). CDR3 sequence (DNA): TGTGCCAGCAGCGTAGGGGGGGCGAATGAGCAGTTCTTC. Its protein is CASSVGGANEQFF.